This T cell receptor (beta chain) was captured by sequencing in a study of shared clonotypes between healthy human individuals. Turning to the study itself: Used for every donor were three CD4 naive, three CD4 memory, two CD8 naive and one CD8 memory plate. Study-level points and caveats: An effect of sequencing depth on clonotype sharing among donors was expected.

As concerns this clone: Its matching antigen is unknown.

Researchers partitioned CD4+ cells into CD45RA+ naive and CD45RA-negative memory subsets. The V end lost 5 bases, the J end lost 0 bases, and 8 bases lay between the germline ends. The CDR3 has 14 residues. CDR1 and CDR2 from the germline V gene are SEHNR and FQNEAQ (reference sequence). The table came from immunoSEQ multiplex PCR; TCRdb's copy has only in-frame clones and leaves some out. The data contain 2 million to 2.5 million clones, under 95% of them singletons. The sample taken for sequencing was naive CD4+ T cells from PBMCs. Specified subset: CD45RA+ positively selected. This TCR was sampled from a man aged 18 to 35 in good health. Some clones in this sample may be carry-over from other donors' samples. The chain combines TRBV7-9 with TRBJ1-3; D is undetermined. The CDR3 spells CASSRSPSGNTIYF. The CDR3 bases are TGTGCCAGCAGCCGCAGCCCCTCTGGAAACACCATATATTTT.